A selection of T cell receptor beta chains follows, all from one sample in a study of OX40 agonist ivuxolimab in advanced cancers. Profiled with immunoSEQ multiplex PCR; TCRdb holds only in-frame clones, not every one. The sample yields more than 50,000 clones, just over 85% seen once. The input for sequencing was CD4+ or CD8+ T cells sorted from blood, taken in a trial of the OX40 agonist ivuxolimab. Source of these receptors: an adult with an advanced solid tumor such as melanoma, head and neck, liver or kidney cancer. CDR3s leave out the opening cysteine and the closing phenylalanine or tryptophan. Each record gives: CDR3 length, V gene, CDR3 protein.

>13|TRBV27
ASSRTGTSAYEQY
>14|TRBV18
ASSPLFDSGANVLT
>13|TRBV7-2
ASSLVAAGGNTIY
>14|TRBV19
ASNDRGGLGAYGYT
>9|TRBV21-1
ASDGPYEQY
>12|TRBV29-1
SVEDEGGNQPQH
>11|TRBV5-1
ASSLKDRIEQY
>12|TRBV15
ATGTGGDRETQY
>10|TRBV6-5
ASRGIPGEQY
>12|TRBV6-5
ASSLAGRLDTQY
>13|TRBV7-8
ASSPIRGAAYEQY
>13|TRBV6-1
ASTPTGINNYGYT
>13|TRBV6-6
ASSYSGPETYEQY
>10|TRBV15
ATSRGPYEQY
>11|TRBV6-1
ASSENLQVGLY
>15|TRBV11-2
ASSLVGTSGRRETQY
>13|TRBV7-6
ASSNGDSGYNEQF
>13|TRBV5-1
ASSSYDNRGYEQY
>11|TRBV5-4
ASSSGQGIPQY
>13|TRBV4-1
ASSQPGQGPYEQY
>14|TRBV19
ASSAVYRSYNEKLF
>13|TRBV5-5
ASSVRGTGSTEAF
>11|TRBV5-1
ASTPNGNTEAF
>16|TRBV15
ATSRDSSGNPSSYEQY
>15|TRBV27
ASSLSSGTVTSYEQY
>13|TRBV28
ASSTGTGYYNEQF
>11|TRBV6-1
ASTKLPYNEQF
>10|TRBV28
ASAGGTYGYT
>14|TRBV7-7
ASSLGTGGLVETQY
>12|TRBV7-2
ASSLLQGKETQY
>13|TRBV7-3
ASSLGAGSSGEQF
>10|TRBV7-9
ASSFGDYGYT
>12|TRBV5-4
ASSKDRGDYGYT
>13|TRBV29-1
SVAGAEGIQETQY
>13|TRBV27
ASSLRSSRGETQY
>17|TRBV7-9
ASSLAKGSSGSRPETQY
>14|TRBV27
ASSFRGFSWGTEAF
>11|TRBV5-1
ASSVRVNGGYT
>12|TRBV5-5
ASRTPGQDYGYT
>12|TRBV6-5
ASSYTATGNTIY
>11|TRBV13
ASLERSSYEQY